Presented here are 32 T cell receptor beta chains from one specimen sequenced in a study of a mutant IDH1 vaccine in newly diagnosed glioma. These receptors have no identified antigens. The time point: week 5, during vaccination. It was 300 ug of mutant IDH1 20-mer peptide that made up each vaccine dose, given with topical imiquimod. Assay used: immunoSEQ multiplex PCR; TCRdb lists only in-frame clones, some missing. The data hold over 50,000 clones, with approximately 90% observed a single time. Sequenced here: PBMCs, sampled from a glioma patient whose treatment included an IDH1 peptide vaccine. These receptors all stem from a woman in her thirties or forties with glioma.

The rearrangement links TRBV4-1 to TRBJ2-5; 9 nucleotides match TRBD2. The germline gives CDR1 MGHRA, CDR2 YSYEKL. There are 15 residues in the CDR3. With V trimmed by 0 bases and J by 6 bases, 5 bases remained unmatched. The CDR3 region has the DNA TGCGCCAGCAGCCAAGATTGGCGGGAGGGGAAGACCCAGTACTTC. Translating it yields CASSQDWREGKTQYF.

This clone was counted once. At one end the junction does not follow the germline gene, possibly because of a read error. J is TRBJ2-3 and V is TRBV10-3, with 11 bases aligning to TRBD2. Germline CDR1 ENHRY, CDR2 SYGVKD. The CDR3 is made up of 15 amino acids. Written as DNA, the CDR3 is TGTGCCATCAGTATTGGACTAGCGGGTTCAGATCCGCAGTATTTT. The encoded protein is CAISIGLAGSDPQYF.

The V and J genes are TRBV5-1 and TRBJ2-5; a weak D match, TRBD1 (6 bases). The CDR3 is 14 amino acids. Trimming cost V 4 bases and J 7 bases, with 17 bases left between them. Germline V lookup: CDR1 SGHRS, CDR2 YFSETQ. The DNA of the CDR3 is TGCGCCAGCAGCCCGGGACAAACGGTCGGGACCCAGTACTTC. It specifies CASSPGQTVGTQYF.

In its sample, this clone was seen once. The chain combines TRBV19 with TRBJ2-1; D ambiguous. The V end lost 1 base, the J end lost 5 bases, and 9 bases lay between the germline ends. Germline values: CDR1 LNHDA, CDR2 SQIVND (reference sequence). The CDR3 is made up of 14 amino acids. CDR3 nucleotide sequence: TGTGCCAGTAGTATAGGACACGGCAACAATGAGCAGTTCTTC. It encodes CASSIGHGNNEQFF.

The rearrangement links TRBV5-1 to TRBJ2-2; no definite D call. The germline CDR1 and CDR2 sequences are SGHRS and YFSETQ. This CDR3 region has 14 residues. Trimming took 1 base from V and 1 from J, leaving 5 bases between them. The CDR3 sequence is CASSLTVNTGELFF. The CDR3 nucleotides read TGCGCCAGCAGCTTGACAGTGAACACCGGGGAGCTGTTTTTT.

The CDR3, as DNA: TGTGCCAGTAGTATGCCAGGGGAGGTTACCGGGGAGCTGTTTTTT. Its translation: CASSMPGEVTGELFF. The genes are TRBV19 and TRBJ2-2; D might be TRBD1 or TRBD2, each matching 6 bases. The CDR3 has 15 amino acids. Germline V CDR1 and CDR2: LNHDA, SQIVND (reference sequence). V lost 3 bases and J 5 bases, leaving 13 bases between the germline ends.

The rearrangement uses TRBV27 and TRBJ1-4, with D maybe TRBD1 (5 bases). V was shortened by 5 bases and J by 5 bases, with 9 bases between the two germline ends. In germline, CDR1 is MNHEY, CDR2 SMNVEV (reference sequence). This CDR3 is 13 amino acids long. As DNA, the CDR3 is TGTGCCAGCAGTATCCGACAGAATGAAAAACTGTTTTTT. Residues: CASSIRQNEKLFF.

V gene TRBV5-4 combines with J gene TRBJ2-5; tentatively, D is TRBD1 (6 bases). CDR1 and CDR2 (germline): SGHNT, YYREEE (reference sequence). V lost 4 bases and J 4 bases, leaving 11 bases between the germline ends. The CDR3 sequence is 13 residues long. CDR3 nucleotides: TGTGCCAGCAGCCGAGGGGACATAGAGACCCAGTACTTC. It codes for CASSRGDIETQYF.

The CDR3 loop reads CASSKGTSGWYNEQFF. The CDR3, as DNA: TGTGCCAGCAGTAAAGGGACTAGCGGGTGGTACAATGAGCAGTTCTTC. The chain employs TRBV28 and TRBJ2-1, with 12 nucleotides matching TRBD2. This CDR3 is 16 amino acids long. Unmatched junction bases numbered 6, after V lost 5 bases and J lost 4 bases. Per germline, CDR1 MDHEN and CDR2 SYDVKM.

The chain links TRBV6-6 to TRBJ2-5; possibly TRBD2 for D (6 bases). CDR1 is MNHNY, CDR2 SVGAGI, per germline (reference sequence). V was shortened by 6 bases and J by 0 bases, with 14 bases between the two germline ends. This CDR3 contains 15 residues. This CDR3 reads CASSITGGYQETQYF. The CDR3 DNA is TGTGCCAGCAGCATCACTGGGGGGTACCAAGAGACCCAGTACTTC.

The chain carries TRBV5-4 and TRBJ1-1, with TRBD1 identical over 9 bases. This CDR3 has 14 amino acids. Trimming took 4 bases from V and 6 from J; bases not matched to a gene: 7. CDR1 and CDR2 from the germline V gene are SGHNT and YYREEE (reference sequence). The chain's CDR3 is CASSPDRGFAEAFF. The CDR3 region has the DNA TGTGCCAGCAGCCCGGACAGGGGTTTCGCTGAAGCTTTCTTT.

The V call is TRBV28, the J call TRBJ2-7, with TRBD1 matching over 10 bases. The V gene end was trimmed by 7 bases and the J gene end by 7 bases; junction bases not matched to a gene: 13. Germline CDR1 MDHEN, CDR2 SYDVKM. This CDR3 contains 15 residues. In DNA form, the CDR3 reads TGTGCCAGCACCCCCGCCGGAGGACAGGGGGGGGAGCAGTACTTC. It encodes CASTPAGGQGGEQYF.

V and J are TRBV7-9 and TRBJ1-4, with TRBD1 matching over 7 bases. The ends lost 4 bases at V and 6 bases at J; junction bases unmatched: 8. Germline lookup yields CDR1 SEHNR and CDR2 FQNEAQ (reference sequence). There are 15 residues in the CDR3. The CDR3 region is CASSSGPGQYEKLFF. CDR3 bases: TGTGCCAGCAGCTCGGGACCGGGACAGTATGAAAAACTGTTTTTT.

This chain links TRBV4-3 with TRBJ1-4; tentative D call: TRBD1 (5 bases). The germline V gene encodes CDR1 LGHNA and CDR2 YSLEER. The CDR3 is 15 residues long. V was trimmed by 1 base and J by 8 bases, leaving 14 bases between them. The CDR3 bases are TGCGCCAGCAGCCAAGTGGCCCAGGGCGGAGAAAAACTGTTTTTT. Its protein is CASSQVAQGGEKLFF.

This clone was detected only once. The chain combines TRBV7-2 with TRBJ1-2; D call uncertain. The CDR3 is 15 residues long. Germline assignment: CDR1 SGHTA and CDR2 FQGNSA. V lost 0 bases and J 11 bases, leaving 19 bases between the germline ends. The CDR3 coding sequence is TGTGCCAGCAGCTTAGCCCCTTTTGAACCTGGAGCTTACACCTTC. Translating gives CASSLAPFEPGAYTF.

The V gene is TRBV5-1, the J gene TRBJ2-1; the D call may be TRBD1 or TRBD2 (6 bases each). Germline V lookup: CDR1 SGHRS, CDR2 YFSETQ. Trimming removed 4 bases at V and 8 bases at J, with 16 bases between. This CDR3 has 14 residues. The chain's CDR3 is CASSPRAGEDEQFF. CDR3 coding DNA: TGCGCCAGCAGCCCCCGGGCAGGGGAGGATGAGCAGTTCTTC.

The chain carries TRBV5-1 and TRBJ2-1; weak D call: TRBD2 (6 bases). V lost 4 bases, J lost 5 bases, and 16 bases lay in between. The germline V gene has CDR1 SGHRS and CDR2 YFSETQ. This CDR3 has 15 amino acids. The CDR3 region is CASSPFTGGDNEQFF. CDR3 nucleotide sequence: TGCGCCAGCAGCCCCTTTACCGGAGGGGACAATGAGCAGTTCTTC.

The chain carries TRBV5-1 and TRBJ2-7, with 8 bases identical to TRBD1. The length of the CDR3 is 14 residues. The germline V gene has CDR1 SGHRS and CDR2 YFSETQ. The J segment lost 4 bases and the V segment lost 4 bases, leaving 7 bases of the junction unmatched. CDR3: CASSPDRELYEQYF. The CDR3 DNA is TGCGCCAGCAGCCCGGACAGGGAGTTATACGAGCAGTACTTC.

The chain links TRBV4-1 to TRBJ1-1; D remains ambiguous. The ends were cut back, 1 base at V and 5 bases at J, with 20 bases in the middle. The CDR3 extends over 17 amino acids. Per germline, CDR1 MGHRA and CDR2 YSYEKL. The CDR3 nucleotides are TGCGCCAGCAGCCAAGCCCGGGCCAGGCTGGTTCTTACTGAAGCTTTCTTT. Residues: CASSQARARLVLTEAFF.

This chain connects TRBV27 to TRBJ2-7, with TRBD1 as a possible D gene (7 bases). V lost 6 bases to trimming and J lost 5 bases, with 14 bases between them. Germline V CDR1 and CDR2: MNHEY, SMNVEV (reference sequence). CDR3 length: 13 residues. CDR3 sequence (DNA): TGTGCCAGCAGGAAGACAGGGACTCACGAGCAGTACTTC. Protein: CASRKTGTHEQYF.

The chain carries TRBV7-9 and TRBJ2-1; D ambiguous. CDR1 and CDR2 (germline): SEHNR, FQNEAQ (reference sequence). V lost 2 bases and J lost 5, with 1 base in between. This CDR3 is built from 11 residues. CDR3 in amino acids: CASSLNNEQFF. The CDR3 DNA sequence: TGTGCCAGCAGCTTAAACAATGAGCAGTTCTTC.

The V gene is TRBV7-2, the J gene TRBJ2-5; 9 positions agree with TRBD1. From germline, CDR1 is SGHTA and CDR2 FQGNSA. V shed 2 bases and J 2 bases; nucleotides not matched to a gene: 12. The CDR3 sequence is 18 residues long. CDR3 in DNA: TGTGCCAGCAGCTTAACAGGGGGCCCTCGGGTGATACAAGAGACCCAGTACTTC. Translating gives CASSLTGGPRVIQETQYF.

This clone was detected once. This chain uses TRBV10-3 with TRBJ1-1; no clear D. V was clipped by 0 bases and J by 1 base, with 15 bases between them. The CDR3 runs to 17 residues. The germline CDR1 and CDR2 sequences are ENHRY and SYGVKD. For the CDR3, the DNA is TGTGCCATCAGTGAGTCGGGAAGGGTATCTGGGAACACTGAAGCTTTCTTT. This gives the protein CAISESGRVSGNTEAFF.

This clone was seen just once. At one end the junction does not follow the germline gene, possibly because of a read error. The rearrangement uses TRBV19 and TRBJ2-3, with D possibly TRBD2 on 6 matching bases. Per the germline V gene, CDR1 is LNHDA and CDR2 is SQIVND (reference sequence). The CDR3 has 15 amino acids. This CDR3 is CASTISGSSTDTQYF. CDR3 DNA sequence: TGTGCCAGTACTATAAGCGGGTCTAGCACAGATACGCAGTATTTT.

This chain connects TRBV5-8 to TRBJ1-2; D perhaps matches TRBD1 (6 bases). Per the germline V gene, CDR1 is SGHTS and CDR2 is YDEGEE. This CDR3 is built from 13 residues. V was shortened by 4 bases and J by 6 bases, with 13 bases between the two germline ends. In DNA form, the CDR3 reads TGTGCCAGCAGCCGCCCAGGGGTACATGGCTACACCTTC. The encoded protein is CASSRPGVHGYTF.

The chain is built from TRBV5-8 and TRBJ1-1; tentative D call: TRBD1 (5 bases). The CDR3 spans 8 residues. V shed 10 bases and J shed 9 bases, with 7 bases lying between them. Germline V gene sequence: CDR1 SGHTS, CDR2 YDEGEE. CDR3 coding DNA: TGTGCCGGGGGGAAAGCTTTCTTT. Residues: CAGGKAFF.

The table lists this clone with a count of one. V and J are TRBV19 and TRBJ1-1; D remains unclear. There are 13 residues in the CDR3. CDR1 and CDR2 from the germline V gene are LNHDA and SQIVND (reference sequence). V lost 3 bases to trimming and J lost 0 bases, with 5 bases between them. CDR3: CASSITLNTEAFF. CDR3 in DNA: TGTGCCAGTAGTATCACATTGAACACTGAAGCTTTCTTT. Filled out from reference TRBV19 and TRBJ1-1, the complete variable domain reads DGGITQSPKYLFRKEGQNVTLSCEQNLNHDAMYWYRQDPGQGLRLIYYSQIVNDFQKGDIAEGYSVSREKKESFPLTVTSAQKNPTAFYLCASSITLNTEAFFGQGTRLTVV.

The J gene is TRBJ1-2, the V gene TRBV6-5; D is perhaps TRBD1 (5 bases). Germline V gene lookup returns CDR1 MNHEY and CDR2 SVGAGI. V lost 5 bases and J lost 4, with 11 bases in between. This CDR3 has 13 residues. CDR3 loop: CASSGAGPYGYTF. Written as DNA, the CDR3 is TGTGCCAGCAGTGGGGCAGGGCCCTATGGCTACACCTTC.

By share, this clone ranks as medium-sized (0.01 to 0.1%). The chain carries TRBV15 and TRBJ1-1; 7 nucleotides match TRBD1. The V gene end was trimmed by 3 bases and the J gene end by 2 bases; junction bases not matched to a gene: 6. The CDR3 extends over 15 amino acids. The V gene's germline CDR1 is LNHNV and CDR2 YYDKDF (reference sequence). This chain's CDR3 is CATSRIGTANTEAFF. The CDR3 DNA follows: TGTGCCACCAGCAGGATCGGGACAGCAAACACTGAAGCTTTCTTT.

This chain connects TRBV2 to TRBJ1-1, with D possibly matching TRBD1 (5 bases). This CDR3 comprises 14 residues. Germline CDR1 SNHLY, CDR2 FYNNEI. V shed 6 bases and J shed 0 bases, with 11 bases lying between them. CDR3 sequence (DNA): TGTGCCAGCAGAGAGCAGGGACTGAACACTGAAGCTTTCTTT. This sequence encodes CASREQGLNTEAFF.

This clone is categorized as medium-sized. In DNA, the CDR3 is TGTGCCAGCAGCTTAAGACAGGGGGCGGCTGAAGCTTTCTTT. Protein: CASSLRQGAAEAFF. This chain uses TRBV7-2 with TRBJ1-1, with 10 bases fitting TRBD1. Germline V gene lookup returns CDR1 SGHTA and CDR2 FQGNSA. Trimming removed 2 bases from V and 6 bases from J; junction bases left unmatched: 3. The CDR3 spans 14 residues.

This chain connects TRBV4-3 to TRBJ1-1; no reliable D call. The V end lost 0 bases, the J end lost 0 bases, and 5 bases lay between the germline ends. The CDR3 has 14 residues. Germline V gives CDR1 LGHNA, CDR2 YSLEER. CDR3 coding DNA: TGCGCCAGCAGCCAAGATTCCTTGAACACTGAAGCTTTCTTT. Amino acid sequence: CASSQDSLNTEAFF.